This T cell receptor beta chain was captured by sequencing in a study of T cell changes during pregnancy in multiple sclerosis (dated by TCRdb to between 2018 and 2020). Broadly, across the study: In women with multiple sclerosis, the researchers looked at how the T cell repertoire shifted as pregnancy progressed.

Concerning this clone: Its specific antigen is unknown. It has no much larger one-base neighbor in the sample; base qualities were not kept.

The method was the immunoSEQ multiplex PCR assay. Imported from immuneACCESS, the table was reduced by TCRdb to in-frame sequences with V and J called. These copies leave out some clones; in studies compared against another copy, an unresolved V gene accounts for under half, and the cause of the remainder is not known. In all, the sample holds approximately 88,000 clones, and 90% to 95% of those were seen once. The ten biggest clones cover 0.85% to 1.2% of the sample. CDR1 is given as MNHNS and CDR2 as SASEGT, both from the germline V gene. Inclusive of the bounding cysteine and phenylalanine, the CDR3 is 16 residues long. Just CDR3 DNA is preserved here, 48 bases in frame from base 1. The trim is 3 bases for V and 7 bases for J, with a gap of 20 bases between the germline ends.

This clonotype was sampled from a female donor with multiple sclerosis, enrolled in a pregnancy study. This chain is built from TRBV6-1 and TRBJ2-3; the D gene is perhaps TRBD2, from 6 matching bases. The sequencing here drew on peripheral blood, taken in the second trimester of pregnancy. The CDR3 is CASSDASATQRNTQYF. The nucleotide sequence is given as TGTGCCAGCAGTGACGCTAGCGCGACTCAAAGGAATACGCAGTATTTT.